The present entry profiles one T cell receptor beta chain with its context. The source of the sample is a study of cytomegalovirus exposure and HLA in healthy donors. Germline V gene lookup returns CDR1 MNHEY and CDR2 SVGAGI. CDR3 length equals 12 residues. With 2 bases removed from V and 13 bases from J, the gap between germline ends came to 14 bases. The PCR used 60 Vbeta and 13 Jbeta primers. The data were produced by immunoSEQ multiplex PCR, yet TCRdb's version contains in-frame clones alone and is incomplete. The sample includes about 100,000 clones, around three quarters of them seen just once. Source material: PBMCs. The chain has TRBV6-5 and TRBJ1-1, with D possibly TRBD1 on 5 matching bases. The clonotype was recovered from a female donor in good health and CMV-seropositive. The CDR3 spells CASSYGPGKVFF. The CDR3 nucleotides read TGTGCCAGCAGTTACGGGCCAGGGAAGGTTTTCTTT.